These 11 T cell receptor beta chains were all obtained from the same sample, sequenced in a study of blood T cell repertoires in COVID-19. Some clones are missing from TCRdb's copy, which holds only in-frame ones; the method was immunoSEQ multiplex PCR. This sample carries over 130,000 clones, approximately 83% of them seen once, and the ten largest clones take roughly 3.4%. Material for sequencing was peripheral blood. These receptors all come from a man aged 65 to 85 with acute or convalescent COVID-19.

The chain recombines TRBV30 with TRBJ1-5, with D unclear. The CDR3 is 14 amino acids. V gave up 2 bases and J gave up 2 bases, with 10 bases separating them. CDR1 and CDR2 (germline): GTSNPN, SVGIG (reference sequence). CDR3 sequence reads: CAWSLTEGNQPQHF. For the CDR3, the DNA is TGTGCCTGGAGTCTCACCGAGGGCAATCAGCCCCAGCATTTT. The full variable domain, rest sourced from reference TRBV30 and TRBJ1-5, is SQTIHQWPATLVQPVGSPLSLECTVEGTSNPNLYWYRQAAGRGLQLLFYSVGIGQISSEVPQNLSASRPQDRQFILSSKKLLLSDSGFYLCAWSLTEGNQPQHFGDGTRLSIL.

V usage is TRBV19 and J usage is TRBJ1-5; 9 bases match TRBD1. CDR3 length: 15 amino acids. The trim removed 3 bases at V and 6 bases at J, leaving 6 bases unmatched. Per the germline V gene, CDR1 is LNHDA and CDR2 is SQIVND (reference sequence). The CDR3 DNA follows: TGTGCCAGTAGTATTCAGGGACAGGGAAGTCAGCCCCAGCATTTT. Amino acid sequence: CASSIQGQGSQPQHF.

The chain uses TRBV4-1 and TRBJ2-7; 7 nucleotides agree with TRBD1. The CDR3 is 19 residues long. Germline-derived CDR1 and CDR2 are MGHRA and YSYEKL. Trimming at V came to 1 base and at J to 3 bases, leaving 18 bases not matched to a gene. This chain's CDR3 is CASSQAETGTNLWVYEQYF. The CDR3 DNA reads as TGCGCCAGCAGCCAAGCCGAGACAGGGACCAACCTATGGGTCTACGAGCAGTACTTC.

This chain connects TRBV14 to TRBJ2-1, with D possibly TRBD2 on 5 matching bases. Germline loops: CDR1 SGHDN, CDR2 FVKESK. The CDR3 sequence is 13 residues long. Between the trimmed V and J ends, which lost 5 bases and 9 bases, there was a span of 14 bases. The CDR3 reads CASSTSLAGEQFF. DNA for the CDR3: TGTGCCAGCAGCACAAGCCTAGCTGGTGAGCAGTTCTTC.

The chain couples TRBV4-3 to TRBJ1-1; D is possibly TRBD1 (5 bases). Trimming pared 0 bases from V and 10 bases from J, leaving 15 bases between. The CDR3 sequence is 14 residues long. Germline V gene sequence: CDR1 LGHNA, CDR2 YSLEER. The CDR3: CASSQDRRGRGAFF. The DNA of the CDR3 is TGCGCCAGCAGCCAAGATAGAAGGGGCCGAGGAGCTTTCTTT.

J is TRBJ2-3 and V is TRBV25-1, with 9 bases aligning to TRBD1. Germline CDR1 and CDR2: MGHDK and SYGVNS. CDR3 size: 15 residues. V gave up 1 base and J gave up 3 bases; unmatched junction bases: 2. Here the CDR3 reads CASSEWGTGTDTQYF. The DNA of the CDR3 is TGTGCCAGCAGTGAATGGGGGACAGGGACAGATACGCAGTATTTT.

DNA for the CDR3: TGTGCCAGCAGCCAGCAAAGGGGGCCGGGTTCACCCCTCCACTTT. Translation: CASSQQRGPGSPLHF. This chain links TRBV3-1 (or the pseudogene TRBV3-2) with TRBJ1-6, with 7 bases lining up with TRBD1. The CDR3 sequence is 15 residues long. CDR1 and CDR2 from the germline V gene are LGHDT and YNNKEL (reference sequence). V dropped 3 bases and J dropped 9; count of bases not matched to a gene: 8.

The rearrangement joins TRBV24-1 to TRBJ2-5; weak D call: TRBD2 (7 bases). This CDR3 has 17 amino acids. V lost 2 bases and J lost 5, with 20 bases in between. Germline lookup yields CDR1 KGHDR and CDR2 SFDVKD. The CDR3 DNA reads TGTGCCACCAGTGATTCGGGCCGCGGGAGAAGGGGGGAGACCCAGTACTTC. The encoded protein is CATSDSGRGRRGETQYF.

This clone was observed once. The V gene is TRBV11-2, the J gene TRBJ2-3; TRBD1 agrees at 8 bases. The CDR3 contains 15 residues. In germline, CDR1 is SGHAT, CDR2 FQNNGV. Trimming took 5 bases from V and 2 from J; bases not matched to a gene: 6. CDR3 DNA sequence: TGTGCCAGCAGCCTTAGGGACAGGCTCACAGATACGCAGTATTTT. This codes for CASSLRDRLTDTQYF.

This rearrangement joins TRBV6-6 to TRBJ2-1; possible D gene TRBD1, 6 bases. CDR1 is MNHNY, CDR2 SVGAGI, per germline (reference sequence). Between the trimmed V and J ends, which lost 4 bases and 8 bases, there was a span of 21 bases. The CDR3 loop spans 16 amino acids. The DNA for the CDR3 is TGTGCCAGCAGTTCGCTAAAAACTAGGGGGATTGATGAGCAGTTCTTC. Residues: CASSSLKTRGIDEQFF.

Only a few counts were recorded for this clone. This chain joins TRBV5-4 and TRBJ2-5; 8 positions match TRBD1. CDR3 size: 14 residues. The trim removed 4 bases at V and 5 bases at J, leaving 7 bases unmatched. CDR1 and CDR2 from the germline V gene are SGHNT and YYREEE (reference sequence). The CDR3 bases are TGTGCCAGCAGCGGGGACAGGCCCAGGGAGACCCAGTACTTC. Protein sequence: CASSGDRPRETQYF. Combining the CDR3 with reference TRBV5-4 and TRBJ2-5 gives the whole variable domain ETGVTQSPTHLIKTRGQQVTLRCSSQSGHNTVSWYQQALGQGPQFIFQYYREEENGRGNFPPRFSGLQFPNYSSELNVNALELDDSALYLCASSGDRPRETQYFGPGTRLLVL.